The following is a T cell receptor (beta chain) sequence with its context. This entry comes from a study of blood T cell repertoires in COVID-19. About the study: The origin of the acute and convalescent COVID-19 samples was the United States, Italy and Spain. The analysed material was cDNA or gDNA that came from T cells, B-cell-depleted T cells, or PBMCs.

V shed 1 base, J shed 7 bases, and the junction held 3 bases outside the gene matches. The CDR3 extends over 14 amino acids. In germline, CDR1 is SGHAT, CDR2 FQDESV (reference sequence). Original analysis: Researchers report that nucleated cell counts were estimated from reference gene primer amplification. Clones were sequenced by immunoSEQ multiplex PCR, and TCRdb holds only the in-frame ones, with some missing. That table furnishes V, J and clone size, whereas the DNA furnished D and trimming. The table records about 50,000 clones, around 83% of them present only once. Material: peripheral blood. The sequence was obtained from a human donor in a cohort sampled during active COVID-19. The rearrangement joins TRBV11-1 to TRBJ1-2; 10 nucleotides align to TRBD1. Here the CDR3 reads CASSLGDRGSGYTF. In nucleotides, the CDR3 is TGTGCCAGCAGCTTAGGGGACAGGGGATCTGGCTACACCTTC.